One TCR beta chain is described in this entry. What it binds is unknown. Blood CD8+ and CD4+ T cells underwent high-throughput TCR beta sequencing. Purification of the CD8+ and CD4+ T cells relied on negative isolation, and TEMRA cells underwent FACS enrichment. The data were taken from a study of CD8 T cells in Susac syndrome. Whole-study findings and limits: The study recognized that its TCR sequencing and HLA analysis covered a relatively small number of individuals.

V trimming: 4 bases; J trimming: 7 bases; junction bases outside the gene matches: 8. The CDR3 covers 14 residues. CDR1 and CDR2 (germline): SEHNR, FQNEAQ (reference sequence). RNA, at about 0.45 to 1 ug, was reverse transcribed with random hexamers. An immunoSEQ multiplex PCR generated amplified TCR beta CDR3 products spanning 54 Vbeta and 13 Jbeta. A single record per CDR3 protein comes from TCRdb applying MiXCR to the immunoSEQ multiplex PCR reads. The table records 100,000 to 150,000 distinct CDR3 sequences, 90% to 95% of them present only once. The receptor comes from a human donor in good health. The chain recombines TRBV7-9 with TRBJ1-1; 8 bases agree with TRBD1. The specimen was CD4+ T cells from PBMCs. CDR3 region: CASSYGQGRSEAFF. In DNA form, the CDR3 reads TGTGCCAGCAGCTACGGACAGGGAAGGAGTGAAGCTTTCTTT.